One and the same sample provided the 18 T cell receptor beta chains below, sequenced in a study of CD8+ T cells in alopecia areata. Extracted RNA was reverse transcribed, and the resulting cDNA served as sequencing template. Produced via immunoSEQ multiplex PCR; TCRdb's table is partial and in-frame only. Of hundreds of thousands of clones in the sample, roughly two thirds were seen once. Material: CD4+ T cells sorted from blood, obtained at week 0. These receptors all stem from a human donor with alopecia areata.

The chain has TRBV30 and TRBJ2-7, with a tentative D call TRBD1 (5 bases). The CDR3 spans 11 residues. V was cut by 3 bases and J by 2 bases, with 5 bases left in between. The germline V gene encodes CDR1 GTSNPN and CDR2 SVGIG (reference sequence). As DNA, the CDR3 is TGTGCCTGGAGGACAGCCTACGAGCAGTACTTC. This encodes CAWRTAYEQYF.

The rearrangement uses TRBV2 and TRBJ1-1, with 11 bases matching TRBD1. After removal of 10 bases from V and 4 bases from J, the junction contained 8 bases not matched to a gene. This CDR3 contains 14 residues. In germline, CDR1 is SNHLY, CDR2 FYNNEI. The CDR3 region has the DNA TGTGCCACCCTATTGGGACAGGGGGTCACTGAAGCTTTCTTT. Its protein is CATLLGQGVTEAFF.

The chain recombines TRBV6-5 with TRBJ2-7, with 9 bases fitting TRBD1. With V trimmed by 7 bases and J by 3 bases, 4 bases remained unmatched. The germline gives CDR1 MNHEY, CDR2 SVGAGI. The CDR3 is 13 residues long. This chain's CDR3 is CASTTGQGYEQYF. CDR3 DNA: TGTGCCAGCACTACGGGACAGGGCTACGAGCAGTACTTC.

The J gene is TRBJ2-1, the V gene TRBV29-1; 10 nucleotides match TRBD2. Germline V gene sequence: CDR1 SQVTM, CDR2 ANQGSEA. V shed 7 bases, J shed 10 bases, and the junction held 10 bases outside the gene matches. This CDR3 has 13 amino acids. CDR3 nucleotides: TGCAGCGCCGGGGCCCTAGCGGGGGCAGAGCAGTTCTTC. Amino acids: CSAGALAGAEQFF.

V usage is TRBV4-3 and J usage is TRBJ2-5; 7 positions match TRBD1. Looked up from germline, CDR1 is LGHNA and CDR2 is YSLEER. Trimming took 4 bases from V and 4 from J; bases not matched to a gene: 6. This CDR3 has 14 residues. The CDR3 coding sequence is TGCGCCAGCAGCCCTCGAGGGGGCCGAGAGACCCAGTACTTC. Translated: CASSPRGGRETQYF.

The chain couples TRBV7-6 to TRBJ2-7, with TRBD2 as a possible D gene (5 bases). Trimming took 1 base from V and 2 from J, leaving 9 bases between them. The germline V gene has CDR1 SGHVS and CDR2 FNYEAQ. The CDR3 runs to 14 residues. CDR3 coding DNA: TGTGCCAGCAGCTTAGGGACTGGGACCTACGAGCAGTACTTC. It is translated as CASSLGTGTYEQYF. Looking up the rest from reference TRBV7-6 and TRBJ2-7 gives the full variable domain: GAGVSQSPRYKVTKRGQDVALRCDPISGHVSLYWYRQALGQGPEFLTYFNYEAQQDKSGLPNDRFSAERPEGSISTLTIQRTEQRDSAMYRCASSLGTGTYEQYFGPGTRLTVT.

CDR3 loop: CASSSDRENSPLHF. CDR3 DNA: TGTGCCAGCAGTTCGGACAGGGAGAATTCACCCCTCCACTTT. J is TRBJ1-6 and V is TRBV25-1; 8 bases align to TRBD1. This CDR3 region has 14 residues. The ends lost 5 bases at V and 7 bases at J; junction bases unmatched: 4. CDR1 MGHDK and CDR2 SYGVNS come from the germline V gene.

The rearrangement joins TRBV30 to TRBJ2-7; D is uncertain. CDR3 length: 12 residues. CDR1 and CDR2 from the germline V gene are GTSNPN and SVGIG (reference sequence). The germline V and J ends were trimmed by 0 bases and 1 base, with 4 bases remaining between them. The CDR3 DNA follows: TGTGCCTGGAGTGTGAGTTCCTACGAGCAGTACTTC. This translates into CAWSVSSYEQYF.

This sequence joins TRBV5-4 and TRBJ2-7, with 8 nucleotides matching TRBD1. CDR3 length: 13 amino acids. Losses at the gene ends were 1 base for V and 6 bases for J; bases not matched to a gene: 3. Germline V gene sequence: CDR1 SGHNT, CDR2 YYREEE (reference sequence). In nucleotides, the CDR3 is TGTGCCAGCAGCTTGACAGGGGGGCGCGAGCAGTACTTC. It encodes CASSLTGGREQYF.

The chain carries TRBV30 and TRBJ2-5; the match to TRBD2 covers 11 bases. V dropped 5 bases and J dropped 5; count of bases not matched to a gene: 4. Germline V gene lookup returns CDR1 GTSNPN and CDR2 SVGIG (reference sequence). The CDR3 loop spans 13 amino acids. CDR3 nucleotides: TGTGCCTGGCGACTAGCGGGGAGGGAGACCCAGTACTTC. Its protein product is CAWRLAGRETQYF.

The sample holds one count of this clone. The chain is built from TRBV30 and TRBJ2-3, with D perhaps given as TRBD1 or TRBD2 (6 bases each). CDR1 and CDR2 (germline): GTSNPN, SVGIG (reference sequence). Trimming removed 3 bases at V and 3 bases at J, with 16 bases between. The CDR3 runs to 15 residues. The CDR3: CAWRDNRGLTDTQYF. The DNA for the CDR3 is TGTGCCTGGAGAGACAATCGGGGGCTAACAGATACGCAGTATTTT. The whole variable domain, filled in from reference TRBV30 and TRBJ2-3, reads SQTIHQWPATLVQPVGSPLSLECTVEGTSNPNLYWYRQAAGRGLQLLFYSVGIGQISSEVPQNLSASRPQDRQFILSSKKLLLSDSGFYLCAWRDNRGLTDTQYFGPGTRLTVL.

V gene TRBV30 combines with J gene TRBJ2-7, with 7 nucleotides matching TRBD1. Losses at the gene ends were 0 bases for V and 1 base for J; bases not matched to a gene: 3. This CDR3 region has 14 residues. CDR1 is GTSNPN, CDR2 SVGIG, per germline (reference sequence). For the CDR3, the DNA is TGTGCCTGGAGTGTGGGACAGCCTTCCTACGAGCAGTACTTC. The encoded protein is CAWSVGQPSYEQYF.

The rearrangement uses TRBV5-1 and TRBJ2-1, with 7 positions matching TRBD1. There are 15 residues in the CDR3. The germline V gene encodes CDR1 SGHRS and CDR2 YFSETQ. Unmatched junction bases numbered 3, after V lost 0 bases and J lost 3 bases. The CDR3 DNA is TGCGCCAGCAGCTTGGAGGGGACAGTCTACAATGAGCAGTTCTTC. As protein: CASSLEGTVYNEQFF.

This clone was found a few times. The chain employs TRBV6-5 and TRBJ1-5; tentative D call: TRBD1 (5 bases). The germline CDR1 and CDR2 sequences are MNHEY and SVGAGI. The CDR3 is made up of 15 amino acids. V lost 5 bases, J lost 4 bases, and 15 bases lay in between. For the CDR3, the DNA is TGTGCCAGCAGTACCAGGGAGGGCGGGAATCAGCCCCAGCATTTT. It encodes CASSTREGGNQPQHF.

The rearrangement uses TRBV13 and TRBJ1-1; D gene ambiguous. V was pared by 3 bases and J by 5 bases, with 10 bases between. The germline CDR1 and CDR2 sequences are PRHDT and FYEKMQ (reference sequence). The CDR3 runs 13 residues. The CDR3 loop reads CASSLQATTEAFF. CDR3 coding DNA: TGTGCCAGCAGCTTGCAGGCCACTACTGAAGCTTTCTTT.

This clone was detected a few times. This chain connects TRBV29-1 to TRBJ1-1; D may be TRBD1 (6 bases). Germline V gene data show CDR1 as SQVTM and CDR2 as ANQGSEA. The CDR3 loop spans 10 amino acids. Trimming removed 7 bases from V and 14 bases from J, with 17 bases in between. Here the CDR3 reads CSAGDSAIFF. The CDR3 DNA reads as TGCAGCGCAGGGGACTCGGCGATCTTCTTT.

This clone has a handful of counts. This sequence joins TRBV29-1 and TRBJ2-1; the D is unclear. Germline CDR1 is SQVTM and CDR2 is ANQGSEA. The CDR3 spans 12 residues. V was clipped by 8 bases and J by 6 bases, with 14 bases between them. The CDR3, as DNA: TGCAGCACCTCCGAAATAGTCAATGAGCAGTTCTTC. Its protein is CSTSEIVNEQFF.

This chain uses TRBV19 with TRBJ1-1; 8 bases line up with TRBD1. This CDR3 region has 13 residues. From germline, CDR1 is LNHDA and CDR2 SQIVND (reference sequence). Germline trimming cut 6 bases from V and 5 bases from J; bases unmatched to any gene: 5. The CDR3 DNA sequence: TGTGCCAGTAGGCGACAGGGGAAGACTGAAGCTTTCTTT. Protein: CASRRQGKTEAFF.